This TCR beta chain emerged from a study of shared clonotypes between healthy human individuals. On the study more broadly: The plates for each donor numbered three CD4 naive, three CD4 memory, two CD8 naive and one CD8 memory.

Only in-frame clones appear in the TCRdb table, and some are missing; sequencing was by immunoSEQ multiplex PCR. The top ten clones hold roughly 0.13% of a sample with millions of clones, 85% to 95% of them seen once. Those who donated, Caucasian adults without exception, all lived in Nashville, Tennessee. V shed 5 bases and J shed 3 bases, with 18 bases lying between them. CDR1 SGDLS and CDR2 YYNGEE come from the germline V gene. This CDR3 is built from 15 residues. Sequencing was carried out using naive CD4+ T cells sorted from blood. As to subset: CD45RA+ positively selected. The genes are TRBV9 and TRBJ2-7; perhaps TRBD1 as D (6 bases). This clonotype was sampled from a man between 18 and 29 years old in good health. CDR3 protein: CASSPAGTGNYEQYF. CDR3 in DNA: TGTGCCAGCAGTCCCGCAGGAACAGGGAACTACGAGCAGTACTTC.